The source of this T cell receptor (beta chain) is a study of blood T cell repertoires in COVID-19. The wider study: Acute-phase and convalescent COVID-19 samples originated in the United States, Italy and Spain. PBMCs, B-cell-depleted T cells, or T cells were the source of the cDNA or gDNA that made up the material.

Original data processing: Researchers report that nucleated cell counts were estimated from reference gene primer amplification. Method: immunoSEQ multiplex PCR; TCRdb's copy keeps in-frame clones and lacks some. V, J and clone size derive from that table, while D and trimming were established from the DNA sequence. The sample includes approximately 260,000 clones, 85% to 90% of them seen just once. V lost 5 bases and J lost 3; bases outside the gene matches: 9. This CDR3 is 16 amino acids long. Germline V gene sequence: CDR1 LNHDA, CDR2 SQIVND (reference sequence). Sequencing was carried out using peripheral blood. V usage is TRBV19 and J usage is TRBJ2-3, with 9 bases lining up with TRBD2. This TCR came from a woman aged 40 to 50 with acute or convalescent COVID-19. This CDR3 is CASSAQLAGSTDTQYF. The CDR3 DNA follows: TGTGCCAGTAGTGCCCAGCTAGCGGGGAGTACAGATACGCAGTATTTT.